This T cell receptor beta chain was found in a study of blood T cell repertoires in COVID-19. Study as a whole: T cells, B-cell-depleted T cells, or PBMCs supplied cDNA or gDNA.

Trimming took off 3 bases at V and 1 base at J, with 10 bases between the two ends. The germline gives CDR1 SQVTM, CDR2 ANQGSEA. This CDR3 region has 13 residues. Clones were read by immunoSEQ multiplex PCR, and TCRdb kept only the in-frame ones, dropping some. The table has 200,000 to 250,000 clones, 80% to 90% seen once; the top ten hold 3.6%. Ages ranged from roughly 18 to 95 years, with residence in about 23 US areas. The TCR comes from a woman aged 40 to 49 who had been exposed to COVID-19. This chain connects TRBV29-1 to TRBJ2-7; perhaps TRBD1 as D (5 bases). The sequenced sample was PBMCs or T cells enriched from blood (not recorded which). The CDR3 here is CSVDGRGSYEQYF. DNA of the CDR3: TGCAGCGTTGATGGTAGGGGATCCTACGAGCAGTACTTC.